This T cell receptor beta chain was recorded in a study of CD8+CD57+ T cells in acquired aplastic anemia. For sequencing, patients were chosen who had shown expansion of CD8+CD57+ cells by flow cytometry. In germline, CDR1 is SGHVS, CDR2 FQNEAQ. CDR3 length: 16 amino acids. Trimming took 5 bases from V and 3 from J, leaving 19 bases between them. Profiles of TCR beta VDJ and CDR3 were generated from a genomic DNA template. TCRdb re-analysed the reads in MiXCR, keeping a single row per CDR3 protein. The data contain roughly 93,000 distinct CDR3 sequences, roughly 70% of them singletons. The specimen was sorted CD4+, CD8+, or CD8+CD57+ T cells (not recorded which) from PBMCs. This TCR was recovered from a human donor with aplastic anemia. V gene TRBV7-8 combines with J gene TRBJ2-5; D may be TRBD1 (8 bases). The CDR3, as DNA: TGTGCCAGCAGCGTACTACAGGGGGGGACTAAAGAGACCCAGTACTTC. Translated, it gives CASSVLQGGTKETQYF.